The 30 T cell receptor beta chains presented below share a single source sample, sequenced in a study of T cells in Graves' hyperthyroidism and ophthalmopathy. Regions amplified from RNA transcripts were the TCR beta CDR3 regions. TCR CDR3 regions were first amplified by RT-PCR with HTBI primers. Via MiXCR, TCRdb re-called the multiplex PCR reads, giving one row per CDR3 protein. The sample carries 600,000 or so distinct CDR3 sequences, roughly 15% recorded once. Sequenced input: blood. These receptors came from a woman aged 45-65 years with Graves' ophthalmopathy.

Ten or more counts support this clonotype. The V and J genes are TRBV19 and TRBJ2-1; D is unresolved. Per the germline V gene, CDR1 is LNHDA and CDR2 is SQIVND (reference sequence). Trimming pared 3 bases from V and 4 bases from J, leaving 10 bases between. This CDR3 is built from 14 residues. In nucleotides, the CDR3 is TGTGCCAGTAGTATTAAGCAGGTTTACAATGAGCAGTTCTTC. Its translation is CASSIKQVYNEQFF.

In this sample, this clonotype turned up many times. The chain has TRBV10-3 and TRBJ2-5; TRBD1 matches 9 bases. Per the germline V gene, CDR1 is ENHRY and CDR2 is SYGVKD. After removal of 5 bases from V and 4 bases from J, the junction contained 8 bases not matched to a gene. CDR3 size: 15 residues. CDR3 protein: CAISWTGELGETQYF. CDR3 nucleotide sequence: TGTGCCATCAGTTGGACAGGGGAGTTGGGAGAGACCCAGTACTTC.

This clonotype was seen a few times. The rearrangement joins TRBV9 to TRBJ2-2; 15 bases are shared with TRBD2. Germline V gives CDR1 SGDLS, CDR2 YYNGEE. Trimming took 2 bases from V and 4 from J; bases not matched to a gene: 6. There are 18 residues in the CDR3. The CDR3 bases are TGTGCCAGCAGCGTTCGGACTAGCGGGAGGGCCGGCACCGGGGAGCTGTTTTTT. Translated: CASSVRTSGRAGTGELFF.

This clonotype has a count of ten or more. The chain employs TRBV27 and TRBJ2-1; a possible D gene is TRBD2 (6 bases). The CDR3 has 15 amino acids. V shed 3 bases and J shed 5 bases, with 14 bases lying between them. Looked up from germline, CDR1 is MNHEY and CDR2 is SMNVEV (reference sequence). This chain's CDR3 is CASSFGRGRNNEQFF. DNA for the CDR3: TGTGCCAGCAGTTTTGGGCGGGGTCGGAACAATGAGCAGTTCTTC.

This clonotype was seen repeatedly, ten times or more. CDR3 region: CATSRSGGSSYNEQFF. CDR3 bases: TGTGCCACCAGTCGAAGCGGCGGGAGCTCCTACAATGAGCAGTTCTTC. The chain carries TRBV24-1 and TRBJ2-1; 7 nucleotides align to TRBD2. V lost 6 bases and J lost 0; bases outside the gene matches: 7. Looked up from germline, CDR1 is KGHDR and CDR2 is SFDVKD. The CDR3 contains 16 residues.

This clonotype was picked up many times. The V gene is TRBV27, the J gene TRBJ1-1, with 8 positions matching TRBD1. Germline CDR1 MNHEY, CDR2 SMNVEV (reference sequence). V dropped 4 bases and J dropped 4; count of bases not matched to a gene: 14. CDR3 length equals 17 residues. CDR3 bases: TGTGCCAGCAGTTACATACTCCCCTCAGGGGGCGTCACTGAAGCTTTCTTT. Residues: CASSYILPSGGVTEAFF.

The CDR3 sequence: CASSLQGWDYEQYF. CDR3 nucleotides: TGTGCCAGCAGTCTACAGGGGTGGGACTACGAGCAGTACTTC. V and J are TRBV7-8 and TRBJ2-7, with TRBD1 identical over 7 bases. The CDR3 totals 14 residues. Germline V gene sequence: CDR1 SGHVS, CDR2 FQNEAQ. Germline trimming cut 6 bases from V and 3 bases from J; bases unmatched to any gene: 8.

This clonotype was observed a few times. The J gene is TRBJ1-5, the V gene TRBV29-1, with TRBD1 matching over 7 bases. The length of the CDR3 is 13 residues. Germline values: CDR1 SQVTM, CDR2 ANQGSEA. The V segment lost 4 bases and the J segment 6 bases; nucleotides outside the gene matches: 6. The CDR3 DNA reads as TGCAGCGTTGGTACAGGGGATCCTCAGCCCCAGCATTTT. Protein sequence: CSVGTGDPQPQHF. The full variable domain, rest sourced from reference TRBV29-1 and TRBJ1-5, is SAVISQKPSRDICQRGTSLTIQCQVDSQVTMMFWYRQQPGQSLTLIATANQGSEATYESGFVIDKFPISRPNLTFSTLTVSNMSPEDSSIYLCSVGTGDPQPQHFGDGTRLSIL.

This clonotype appeared many times. The gene calls are TRBV5-8 and TRBJ1-5; D ambiguous. Germline CDR1 reads SGHTS; CDR2 reads YDEGEE. The CDR3 consists of 16 residues. V lost 0 bases and J lost 0, with 10 bases in between. CDR3 loop: CASSLGLIDSNQPQHF. The CDR3 bases are TGTGCCAGCAGCTTGGGACTGATAGATAGCAATCAGCCCCAGCATTTT.

This clonotype was counted ten times or more. The V call is TRBV24-1, the J call TRBJ2-7; TRBD2 might be the D (5 bases). Trimming removed 3 bases from V and 0 bases from J, with 8 bases in between. There are 14 residues in the CDR3. The V gene's germline CDR1 is KGHDR and CDR2 SFDVKD. In nucleotides, the CDR3 is TGTGCCACCAGTGATGCGGGCCGCTCCTACGAGCAGTACTTC. It yields the protein CATSDAGRSYEQYF.

In this sample, this clonotype turned up many times. This chain joins TRBV11-2 and TRBJ2-1, with TRBD2 matching over 10 bases. The CDR3 is made up of 18 amino acids. Trimming took 5 bases from V and 1 from J; bases not matched to a gene: 11. CDR1 and CDR2 from the germline V gene are SGHAT and FQNNGV. The CDR3 coding sequence is TGTGCCAGCAGCCGGTGGGGTACTAGCGGGGAATCCTACAATGAGCAGTTCTTC. Translated, it gives CASSRWGTSGESYNEQFF. Filled out from reference TRBV11-2 and TRBJ2-1, the complete variable domain reads EAGVAQSPRYKIIEKRQSVAFWCNPISGHATLYWYQQILGQGPKLLIQFQNNGVVDDSQLPKDRFSAERLKGVDSTLKIQPAKLEDSAVYLCASSRWGTSGESYNEQFFGPGTRLTVL.

V is TRBV19 and J is TRBJ2-7; D not resolved. Trimming removed 5 bases from V and 3 bases from J, with 20 bases in between. The CDR3 extends over 16 amino acids. Germline CDR1 reads LNHDA; CDR2 reads SQIVND (reference sequence). CDR3 in DNA: TGTGCCAGTAGTGGATCAGTCTTCGGAGTTAACTACGAGCAGTACTTC. Its protein is CASSGSVFGVNYEQYF.

This clonotype was picked up a small number of times. V and J are TRBV5-6 and TRBJ2-5; D is possibly TRBD1 or TRBD2 (5 bases each). Germline V gene sequence: CDR1 SGHDT, CDR2 YYEEEE. This CDR3 spans 14 amino acids. The ends were cut back, 3 bases at V and 5 bases at J, with 14 bases in the middle. CDR3 nucleotide sequence: TGTGCCAGCAGCTCGCCCCGAGGGGTGGAGACCCAGTACTTC. The encoded protein is CASSSPRGVETQYF.

This clonotype has more than one count but fewer than ten. The chain is built from TRBV9 and TRBJ1-1, with D possibly matching TRBD1 (6 bases). The CDR3 spans 16 residues. V gave up 0 bases and J gave up 4 bases, with 16 bases separating them. CDR1 is SGDLS and CDR2 is YYNGEE in the germline V gene. The CDR3 spells CASSVENGQLLTEAFF. CDR3 nucleotides: TGTGCCAGCAGCGTAGAAAACGGACAGCTGCTCACTGAAGCTTTCTTT.

This clonotype was seen ten or more times. The rearrangement links TRBV7-9 to TRBJ2-5, with 9 bases that match TRBD1. The CDR3 runs 14 residues. Germline V gives CDR1 SEHNR, CDR2 FQNEAQ (reference sequence). The trim removed 4 bases at V and 5 bases at J, leaving 5 bases unmatched. This chain's CDR3 is CASSSQQGAETQYF. The DNA of the CDR3 is TGTGCCAGCAGCTCCCAACAGGGGGCTGAGACCCAGTACTTC.

The chain carries TRBV15 and TRBJ1-5; perhaps TRBD1 as D (5 bases). Germline V CDR1 and CDR2: LNHNV, YYDKDF (reference sequence). The CDR3 runs 14 residues. V was shortened by 2 bases and J by 3 bases, with 8 bases between the two germline ends. The CDR3 loop reads CATSRTGPNQPQHF. For the CDR3, the DNA is TGTGCCACCAGCAGAACAGGCCCCAATCAGCCCCAGCATTTT.

The sample holds one count of this clonotype. This chain links TRBV27 with TRBJ1-5, with 8 bases fitting TRBD1. V lost 8 bases and J lost 5; bases outside the gene matches: 5. Germline CDR1 is MNHEY and CDR2 is SMNVEV (reference sequence). The CDR3 spans 13 residues. In nucleotides, the CDR3 is TGTGCCAGCGGACAGGGCGCCGATCAGCCCCAGCATTTT. Protein sequence: CASGQGADQPQHF.

The J gene is TRBJ1-2, the V gene TRBV2, with a weak D call TRBD1 (5 bases). The V gene lost 3 bases and the J gene lost 4 bases, with 12 bases spanning the gap. This CDR3 spans 14 amino acids. Germline-derived CDR1 and CDR2 are SNHLY and FYNNEI. CDR3 bases: TGTGCCAGCAGTGATAGGGTGGGGGTCTATGGCTACACCTTC. As protein: CASSDRVGVYGYTF.

This clonotype has just a few counts. The J gene is TRBJ2-1, the V gene TRBV7-3; TRBD2 matches 9 bases. V dropped 5 bases and J dropped 4; count of bases not matched to a gene: 9. CDR3 size: 16 residues. In germline, CDR1 is SGHTA, CDR2 FQGTGA. The CDR3 here is CASSPQASGNYNEQFF. The CDR3 DNA sequence: TGTGCCAGCAGCCCCCAGGCTAGCGGGAATTACAATGAGCAGTTCTTC. The whole variable domain, remainder taken from reference TRBV7-3 and TRBJ2-1, is GAGVSQTPSNKVTEKGKYVELRCDPISGHTALYWYRQSLGQGPEFLIYFQGTGAADDSGLPNDRFFAVRPEGSVSTLKIQRTERGDSAVYLCASSPQASGNYNEQFFGPGTRLTVL.

The table lists this clonotype with many counts. The chain is built from TRBV4-3 and TRBJ1-2, with D maybe TRBD1 (6 bases). This CDR3 region has 15 residues. V lost 2 bases to trimming and J lost 6 bases, with 16 bases between them. Germline lookup yields CDR1 LGHNA and CDR2 YSLEER. CDR3 region: CASSQPQARGDGYTF. The CDR3 DNA reads TGCGCCAGCAGCCAACCCCAGGCCAGGGGCGATGGCTACACCTTC.

The sample holds many counts of this clonotype. The chain has TRBV18 and TRBJ2-7, with 8 bases lining up with TRBD2. The CDR3 extends over 16 amino acids. V trimming: 4 bases; J trimming: 2 bases; junction bases outside the gene matches: 10. Per the germline V gene, CDR1 is KGHSH and CDR2 is LQKENI. The CDR3 nucleotides are TGTGCCAGCTCACGAAACAGCGGGAGTTCTCCCTACGAGCAGTACTTC. It codes for CASSRNSGSSPYEQYF.

This clonotype was counted ten times or more. The rearrangement joins TRBV11-3 to TRBJ2-1; 10 bases are a match to TRBD2. The CDR3 runs 19 residues. With 0 bases clipped from V and 2 bases from J, the junction kept 10 bases outside the gene matches. Germline V gene data show CDR1 as SGHNT and CDR2 as YENEEA. The CDR3 coding sequence is TGTGCCAGCAGCTTAGATCGGGCCGCTAGCGGGAGTACCTACAATGAGCAGTTCTTC. The encoded protein is CASSLDRAASGSTYNEQFF.

The V call is TRBV27, the J call TRBJ1-2; tentative D call: TRBD1 (6 bases). There are 16 residues in the CDR3. V lost 3 bases, J lost 5 bases, and 19 bases lay in between. Germline V gene data show CDR1 as MNHEY and CDR2 as SMNVEV (reference sequence). As DNA, the CDR3 is TGTGCCAGCAGTTTTAATCCCAGGGGAGATCTATATGGCTACACCTTC. This codes for CASSFNPRGDLYGYTF.

This sequence joins TRBV4-3 and TRBJ2-2; 10 bases match TRBD2. Per germline, CDR1 LGHNA and CDR2 YSLEER. The CDR3 loop spans 17 amino acids. The J segment lost 6 bases and the V segment lost 4 bases, leaving 11 bases of the junction unmatched. This CDR3 is CASSPEVELAGPGELFF. Written as DNA, the CDR3 is TGCGCCAGCAGCCCCGAGGTAGAACTAGCGGGACCCGGGGAGCTGTTTTTT.

The CDR3 sequence: CASSLWAGGNEQFF. In nucleotides, the CDR3 is TGTGCCAGCAGTTTATGGGCAGGGGGCAATGAGCAGTTCTTC. This chain connects TRBV6-2 or TRBV6-3 to TRBJ2-1; the match to TRBD1 covers 7 bases. With 4 bases clipped from V and 6 bases from J, the junction kept 6 bases outside the gene matches. Per germline, CDR1 MNHEY and CDR2 SVGEGT. The CDR3 totals 14 residues.

The V gene is TRBV5-1, the J gene TRBJ1-1, with D perhaps TRBD1 (5 bases). Per the germline V gene, CDR1 is SGHRS and CDR2 is YFSETQ. Trimming took 4 bases from V and 0 from J, leaving 13 bases between them. This CDR3 region has 15 residues. The CDR3: CASSRDGRMNTEAFF. Here the CDR3 DNA reads TGCGCCAGCAGCAGGGACGGGAGGATGAACACTGAAGCTTTCTTT.

The chain employs TRBV5-6 and TRBJ1-5; D perhaps matches TRBD1 (6 bases). Between the trimmed V and J ends, which lost 4 bases and 6 bases, there was a span of 17 bases. Germline V gene lookup returns CDR1 SGHDT and CDR2 YYEEEE. The CDR3 runs 15 residues. The CDR3: CASSPDRGARQPQHF. The CDR3 bases are TGTGCCAGCAGCCCGGACCGGGGGGCGCGTCAGCCCCAGCATTTT.

A few counts support this clonotype. V usage is TRBV7-9 and J usage is TRBJ2-1, with 7 bases identical to TRBD2. The length of the CDR3 is 18 residues. V shed 0 bases and J 0 bases; nucleotides not matched to a gene: 8. CDR1 is SEHNR, CDR2 FQNEAQ, per germline (reference sequence). The CDR3 DNA follows: TGTGCCAGCAGCTTAGCGAAAATGCGGGAGAACTCCTACAATGAGCAGTTCTTC. Translated: CASSLAKMRENSYNEQFF.

The table lists this clonotype with a few counts. The rearrangement joins TRBV5-1 to TRBJ1-4, with TRBD1 matching 8 bases. From germline, CDR1 is SGHRS and CDR2 YFSETQ. This CDR3 contains 15 residues. V lost 2 bases, J lost 8 bases, and 8 bases stayed unmatched. CDR3 coding DNA: TGCGCCAGCAGCTTCGGGGACAGGCAGGGAGAAAAACTGTTTTTT. It translates to CASSFGDRQGEKLFF.

This clonotype rates as medium-sized. This chain joins TRBV3-1 and TRBJ1-1, with TRBD1 as a possible D gene (5 bases). The CDR3 consists of 13 residues. Germline V gene sequence: CDR1 LGHDT, CDR2 YNNKEL (reference sequence). V was clipped by 1 base and J by 4 bases, with 7 bases between them. The CDR3 loop reads CASSQGRGTEAFF. In DNA form, the CDR3 reads TGTGCCAGCAGCCAAGGTAGGGGCACTGAAGCTTTCTTT.